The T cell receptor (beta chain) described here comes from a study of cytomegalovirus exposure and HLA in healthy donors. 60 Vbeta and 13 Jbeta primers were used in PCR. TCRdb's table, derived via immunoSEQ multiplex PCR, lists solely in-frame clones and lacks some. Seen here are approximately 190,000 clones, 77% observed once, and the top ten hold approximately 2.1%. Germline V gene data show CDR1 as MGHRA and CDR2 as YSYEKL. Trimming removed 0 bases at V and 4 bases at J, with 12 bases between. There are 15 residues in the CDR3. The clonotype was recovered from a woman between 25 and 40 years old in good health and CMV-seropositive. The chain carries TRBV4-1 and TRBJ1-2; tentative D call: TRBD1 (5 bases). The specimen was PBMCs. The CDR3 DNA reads TGCGCCAGCAGCCAAGAGGTCCTTCAGGGCTATGGCTACACCTTC. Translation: CASSQEVLQGYGYTF.